This T cell receptor (beta chain) was sequenced for a study of Graves' ophthalmopathy and Graves' hyperthyroidism. Among the hyperthyroidism patients, all were newly diagnosed, aged 18 to 65, with under 2 months' duration. Excluded were patients with other autoimmune diseases, uncontrolled infections, pregnancy or lactation. The PBMCs used were ones drawn from approximately 10 ml of fresh peripheral blood. The sequenced template was RNA, covering the TCR beta CDR3 region. After a first-round RT-PCR with HTBI primers, a second-round multiplex PCR was run. TCRdb called the multiplex PCR reads again in MiXCR, with one record for every CDR3 protein. The sample has 400,000 or so distinct CDR3 sequences; 15% to 20% are singletons. There are many counts of this clonotype. The germline gives CDR1 MNHEY, CDR2 SVGAGI. Unmatched junction bases numbered 14, after V lost 6 bases and J lost 2 bases. This CDR3 has 18 amino acids.

The source of this sequence is an adult woman with stable Graves' hyperthyroidism. The specimen was peripheral blood. V gene TRBV6-5 combines with J gene TRBJ2-7, with 12 bases matching TRBD2. In nucleotides, the CDR3 is TGTGCCAGCAGCCTGGGAGACAAGACTAGCGGGAGACCCTACGAGCAGTACTTC. Protein: CASSLGDKTSGRPYEQYF.